The next 31 T cell receptor beta chains were all read from a single sample in a study of cytomegalovirus exposure and HLA in healthy donors. Amplification used 60 Vbeta primers and 13 Jbeta primers. Assay: immunoSEQ multiplex PCR; the TCRdb copy retains only in-frame clones and omits some. The data contain about 92,000 clones, about 84% of them seen just once; the ten biggest clones take up 0.95% to 1.5%. Sequencing was done on a sample of PBMCs. The source of these receptors is a girl aged 2-10 years in good health and CMV-seropositive.

This clone was found a few times. V is TRBV19 and J is TRBJ2-5, with TRBD1 matching 10 bases. V was clipped by 8 bases and J by 5 bases; unmatched bases: 5. Per germline, CDR1 LNHDA and CDR2 SQIVND (reference sequence). The CDR3 extends over 13 amino acids. CDR3 sequence (DNA): TGTGCCAGTGGGGACAGGGGCAGGGAGACCCAGTACTTC. Amino acid sequence: CASGDRGRETQYF.

The rearrangement joins TRBV28 to TRBJ1-5; no reliable D call. Deletions cut 7 bases from V and 3 bases from J, with 13 bases between. CDR1 is MDHEN, CDR2 SYDVKM, per germline. The CDR3 covers 14 residues. The CDR3 nucleotides read TGTGCCAGCAAAGAAGGGAGTCCCAATCAGCCCCAGCATTTT. This translates into CASKEGSPNQPQHF.

The chain combines TRBV5-1 with TRBJ2-6; 10 bases fit TRBD1. V lost 4 bases to trimming and J lost 0 bases; unmatched junction nucleotides: 4. Germline assignment: CDR1 SGHRS and CDR2 YFSETQ. The CDR3 is 17 residues long. CDR3 sequence (DNA): TGCGCCAGCAGCCCGGGACAGGGGAGCTCTGGGGCCAACGTCCTGACTTTC. This sequence encodes CASSPGQGSSGANVLTF.

This chain links TRBV5-6 with TRBJ2-7; D perhaps matches TRBD2 (6 bases). This CDR3 has 15 residues. The V and J ends lost 1 base and 9 bases respectively, with 20 bases between them. The germline CDR1 and CDR2 sequences are SGHDT and YYEEEE. CDR3: CASSLRDSKPWGQYF. CDR3 nucleotides: TGTGCCAGCAGCTTGAGGGACTCAAAACCTTGGGGGCAGTACTTC. Full variable domain (missing parts from reference TRBV5-6 and TRBJ2-7): DAGVTQSPTHLIKTRGQQVTLRCSPKSGHDTVSWYQQALGQGPQFIFQYYEEEERQRGNFPDRFSGHQFPNYSSELNVNALLLGDSALYLCASSLRDSKPWGQYFGPGTRLTVT.

The rearrangement uses TRBV21-1 and TRBJ2-1; TRBD2, the table's D call, lacks a check against the DNA. TRBV21-1 represents a pseudogene. The CDR3 is made up of 16 amino acids. The CDR3 spells CASSTLSLSSYNEQFF. The CDR3 region has the DNA TGTGCCAGCAGCACACTGTCCCTTAGCTCCTACAATGAGCAGTTCTTC.

The chain recombines TRBV18 with TRBJ2-7; 9 bases match TRBD1. The V gene's germline CDR1 is KGHSH and CDR2 LQKENI. The CDR3 contains 17 residues. V was clipped by 3 bases and J by 3 bases; unmatched bases: 12. Here the CDR3 reads CASSPRDLGTGNYEQYF. DNA of the CDR3: TGTGCCAGCTCACCCAGGGACCTAGGGACAGGGAACTACGAGCAGTACTTC. The whole variable domain, filled in from reference TRBV18 and TRBJ2-7, reads NAGVMQNPRHLVRRRGQEARLRCSPMKGHSHVYWYRQLPEEGLKFMVYLQKENIIDESGMPKERFSAEFPKEGPSILRIQQVVRGDSAAYFCASSPRDLGTGNYEQYFGPGTRLTVT.

The chain employs TRBV11-3 and TRBJ2-5, with D unresolved. V dropped 6 bases and J dropped 4 bases, with 12 bases sitting between them. Germline assignment: CDR1 SGHNT and CDR2 YENEEA. The CDR3 sequence is 13 residues long. DNA of the CDR3: TGTGCCAGCAGTTCCCATAGCCGAGAGACCCAGTACTTC. Translating it yields CASSSHSRETQYF.

This chain links TRBV20-1 with TRBJ1-4; D is unresolved. V was pared by 6 bases and J by 7 bases, with 9 bases between. Germline-derived CDR1 and CDR2 are DFQATT and SNEGSKA (reference sequence). The CDR3 covers 11 residues. CDR3: CSASVSEKLFF. The DNA of the CDR3 is TGCAGTGCCTCCGTCTCTGAAAAACTGTTTTTT.

The chain is built from TRBV29-1 and TRBJ1-2, with TRBD1 matching 12 bases. The V and J ends lost 2 bases and 4 bases, in that order; junction bases with no gene match: 5. The CDR3 has 15 amino acids. In germline, CDR1 is SQVTM, CDR2 ANQGSEA. Here the CDR3 reads CSVEKGQGAGYGYTF. The CDR3 DNA reads as TGCAGCGTTGAAAAGGGACAGGGGGCGGGCTATGGCTACACCTTC.

The rearrangement links TRBV5-6 to TRBJ1-2; maybe TRBD1 (6 bases). Trimming removed 0 bases from V and 3 bases from J, with 18 bases in between. The CDR3 is 17 amino acids. CDR1 SGHDT and CDR2 YYEEEE come from the germline V gene. CDR3 sequence reads: CASSLADSARLYYGYTF. As DNA, the CDR3 is TGTGCCAGCAGCTTGGCGGACAGTGCGCGACTCTACTATGGCTACACCTTC.

V usage is TRBV9 and J usage is TRBJ2-1; D ambiguous. CDR1 and CDR2 from the germline V gene are SGDLS and YYNGEE. With 2 bases removed from V and 5 bases from J, the gap between germline ends came to 11 bases. The CDR3 has 14 residues. CDR3 coding DNA: TGTGCCAGCAGCGTGGGTCTAGGAAACAATGAGCAGTTCTTC. It translates to CASSVGLGNNEQFF.

The chain joins TRBV25-1 to TRBJ2-7, with D tentatively TRBD2 (5 bases). This CDR3 is built from 13 residues. V lost 5 bases, J lost 2 bases, and 10 bases lay in between. In germline, CDR1 is MGHDK, CDR2 SYGVNS. This CDR3 reads CASSRSGTYEQYF. The CDR3 region has the DNA TGTGCCAGCAGTCGGTCGGGGACCTACGAGCAGTACTTC.

V and J are TRBV19 and TRBJ1-2, with a weak D call TRBD1 (5 bases). Germline-derived CDR1 and CDR2 are LNHDA and SQIVND (reference sequence). V lost 4 bases, J lost 5 bases, and 20 bases lay in between. This CDR3 spans 16 amino acids. In DNA, the CDR3 is TGTGCCAGTAGTAACTCTTGGGGCGAGCGGGGGTATGGCTACACCTTC. Its protein is CASSNSWGERGYGYTF.

The chain couples TRBV6-5 to TRBJ2-7, with 8 positions matching TRBD2. This CDR3 is built from 14 residues. Germline CDR1 is MNHEY and CDR2 is SVGAGI. The V gene end was trimmed by 7 bases and the J gene end by 2 bases; junction bases not matched to a gene: 7. The CDR3 region is CASKGGGPPYEQYF. The CDR3 region has the DNA TGTGCCAGCAAAGGCGGGGGGCCGCCCTACGAGCAGTACTTC.

V gene TRBV9 combines with J gene TRBJ2-2; D is unclear. The germline V gene encodes CDR1 SGDLS and CDR2 YYNGEE. The CDR3 is made up of 13 amino acids. Deletions cut 1 base from V and 8 bases from J, with 9 bases between. CDR3 loop: CASSVSILGELFF. The CDR3 region has the DNA TGTGCCAGCAGCGTATCTATACTAGGGGAGCTGTTTTTT.

The V gene is TRBV4-2, the J gene TRBJ1-1; no definite D call. V lost 0 bases and J lost 0, with 8 bases in between. From germline, CDR1 is LGHNA and CDR2 YNFKEQ. This CDR3 contains 15 residues. The CDR3 DNA sequence: TGTGCCAGCAGCCAAGACGGTTCCATGAACACTGAAGCTTTCTTT. Translation gives CASSQDGSMNTEAFF.

In its sample, this clone was seen once. V is TRBV20-1 and J is TRBJ1-2; D is unresolved. In germline, CDR1 is DFQATT, CDR2 SNEGSKA (reference sequence). With 1 base removed from V and 6 bases from J, the gap between germline ends came to 6 bases. The CDR3 is 11 amino acids. The CDR3 region has the DNA TGCAGTGCTAGAGGGCAACATGGCTACACCTTC. Residues: CSARGQHGYTF.

The V and J genes are TRBV27 and TRBJ2-1; the D gene is possibly TRBD1 (5 bases). V lost 5 bases to trimming and J lost 8 bases, with 16 bases between them. The CDR3 length is 14 residues. The germline gives CDR1 MNHEY, CDR2 SMNVEV (reference sequence). The chain's CDR3 is CASSPRSQGYEQFF. In DNA form, the CDR3 reads TGTGCCAGCAGTCCACGATCTCAGGGCTATGAGCAGTTCTTC.

This rearrangement joins TRBV15 to TRBJ2-5; D may be TRBD2 (6 bases). CDR1 and CDR2 (germline): LNHNV, YYDKDF (reference sequence). Trimming took 2 bases from V and 5 from J, leaving 12 bases between them. The CDR3 totals 14 residues. The DNA for the CDR3 is TGTGCCACCAGCAGAAATCGGGGAGGTGAGACCCAGTACTTC. Its translation: CATSRNRGGETQYF. Based on the CDR3 plus reference TRBV15 and TRBJ2-5, the full variable domain is DAMVIQNPRYQVTQFGKPVTLSCSQTLNHNVMYWYQQKSSQAPKLLFHYYDKDFNNEADTPDNFQSRRPNTSFCFLDIRSPGLGDTAMYLCATSRNRGGETQYFGPGTRLLVL.

The V gene is TRBV6-5, the J gene TRBJ2-7, with D tentatively TRBD2 (6 bases). V lost 6 bases to trimming and J lost 4 bases, with 10 bases between them. The CDR3 has 12 residues. The V gene's germline CDR1 is MNHEY and CDR2 SVGAGI. CDR3 residues: CASRQGGYEQYF. DNA for the CDR3: TGTGCCAGCAGGCAGGGAGGATACGAGCAGTACTTC.

This clone was found once. The rearrangement links TRBV7-9 to TRBJ2-3; TRBD2 matches at 7 bases. Per germline, CDR1 SEHNR and CDR2 FQNEAQ (reference sequence). V lost 3 bases, J lost 4 bases, and 10 bases stayed unmatched. This CDR3 contains 16 residues. CDR3 bases: TGTGCCAGCAGCTTTTTCGGCGGGAGTCTCGCAGATACGCAGTATTTT. Translated: CASSFFGGSLADTQYF.

The V call is TRBV11-2, the J call TRBJ2-1; 7 bases map to TRBD2. J was trimmed by 4 bases and V by 5 bases; bases with no gene match: 11. CDR3 length equals 16 residues. In germline, CDR1 is SGHAT, CDR2 FQNNGV. CDR3 sequence reads: CASSTPRASGYNEQFF. In DNA, the CDR3 is TGTGCCAGCAGCACCCCAAGGGCTAGCGGATACAATGAGCAGTTCTTC.

This rearrangement joins TRBV6-5 to TRBJ1-1; TRBD1 matches at 9 bases. The CDR3 consists of 14 residues. With 1 base clipped from V and 10 bases from J, the junction kept 7 bases outside the gene matches. Germline CDR1 reads MNHEY; CDR2 reads SVGAGI. The CDR3: CASSYLRQGGRAFF. In DNA form, the CDR3 reads TGTGCCAGCAGTTACTTGAGACAGGGGGGACGAGCTTTCTTT.

This rearrangement joins TRBV6-6 to TRBJ1-4; TRBD1 is a possible D gene (6 bases). The CDR3 consists of 13 residues. The germline CDR1 and CDR2 sequences are MNHNY and SVGAGI (reference sequence). V was pared by 11 bases and J by 6 bases, with 16 bases between. The CDR3 bases are TGTGCCGGAAGACAGGAAAAGGATGAAAAACTGTTTTTT. Its translation is CAGRQEKDEKLFF.

The chain is built from TRBV29-1 and TRBJ2-3; 7 positions agree with TRBD1. The CDR3 runs 16 residues. Germline trimming cut 6 bases from V and 0 bases from J; bases unmatched to any gene: 12. Per the germline V gene, CDR1 is SQVTM and CDR2 is ANQGSEA. CDR3 sequence reads: CSVSFSGGTSTDTQYF. CDR3 in DNA: TGCAGCGTCTCTTTCTCAGGGGGTACTAGCACAGATACGCAGTATTTT.

The chain carries TRBV19 and TRBJ2-2; maybe TRBD2 (5 bases). The CDR3 extends over 19 amino acids. Trimming left V 0 bases short and J 0 bases short, with 17 bases between. Germline CDR1 LNHDA, CDR2 SQIVND (reference sequence). CDR3 in DNA: TGTGCCAGTAGTATAGATGAGGGATGGACTGTCGCGAACACCGGGGAGCTGTTTTTT. This codes for CASSIDEGWTVANTGELFF.

The chain joins TRBV11-1 to TRBJ2-7; TRBD2 agrees at 14 bases. The CDR3 extends over 14 amino acids. V shed 5 bases, J shed 7 bases, and the junction held 4 bases outside the gene matches. CDR1 SGHAT and CDR2 FQDESV come from the germline V gene (reference sequence). DNA for the CDR3: TGTGCCAGCAGCCAGACTAGCGGGAGGGGTGAGCAGTACTTC. Protein product: CASSQTSGRGEQYF.

This clone has a handful of counts. The J gene is TRBJ1-1, the V gene TRBV29-1; D unresolved. The CDR3 runs to 12 residues. The V gene lost 4 bases and the J gene lost 0 bases, with 6 bases spanning the gap. Germline V lookup: CDR1 SQVTM, CDR2 ANQGSEA. Here the CDR3 reads CSVVFMNTEAFF. The CDR3 DNA follows: TGCAGCGTTGTTTTCATGAACACTGAAGCTTTCTTT.

The chain carries TRBV10-1 and TRBJ2-3; D is ambiguous. The CDR3 has 12 residues. From germline, CDR1 is WNHNN and CDR2 SYGVQD (reference sequence). V dropped 5 bases and J dropped 5 bases, with 8 bases sitting between them. In DNA, the CDR3 is TGCGCCAGCAGTCCCCGCGGAGATACGCAGTATTTT. This encodes CASSPRGDTQYF.

The chain links TRBV5-8 to TRBJ2-7; no firm D call. With 1 base removed from V and 4 bases from J, the gap between germline ends came to 3 bases. The CDR3 extends over 11 amino acids. CDR1 and CDR2 (germline): SGHTS, YDEGEE. The CDR3 reads CASSLIYEQYF. The CDR3 DNA reads as TGTGCCAGCAGCTTGATATACGAGCAGTACTTC.

Here the CDR3 DNA reads TGTGCCAGCAGCTCTAGACTAGCGGAGGGCCTCGAGCAGTACTTC. Protein: CASSSRLAEGLEQYF. The V call is TRBV11-2, the J call TRBJ2-7, with 9 bases identical to TRBD2. The CDR3 has 15 residues. The ends lost 4 bases at V and 6 bases at J; junction bases unmatched: 10. Germline loops: CDR1 SGHAT, CDR2 FQNNGV.